Listed here are 20 T cell receptor beta chains from one sample, sequenced in a study of cytomegalovirus exposure and HLA in healthy donors. PCR involved 60 Vbeta and 13 Jbeta primers. Assay: immunoSEQ multiplex PCR; the TCRdb copy retains only in-frame clones and omits some. The table shows some 57,000 clones, with more than 80% occurring only once. Source material: PBMCs. Receptors were obtained from a man aged 30-40 years in good health and CMV-seropositive.

The chain joins TRBV5-1 to TRBJ2-7; 9 bases fit TRBD1. The V and J ends lost 2 bases and 4 bases, in that order; junction bases with no gene match: 4. The CDR3 has 14 amino acids. From germline, CDR1 is SGHRS and CDR2 YFSETQ. The CDR3 sequence is CASSFGTGRYEQYF. DNA for the CDR3: TGCGCCAGCAGCTTTGGGACAGGGAGGTACGAGCAGTACTTC.

CDR3 loop: CASSYTGGTEAFF. CDR3 coding DNA: TGTGCCAGCAGTTATACAGGTGGCACTGAAGCTTTCTTT. The chain recombines TRBV6-6 with TRBJ1-1, with a weak D call TRBD1 (5 bases). V lost 3 bases and J lost 4, with 9 bases in between. This CDR3 has 13 residues. Germline lookup yields CDR1 MNHNY and CDR2 SVGAGI (reference sequence).

This chain joins TRBV4-2 and TRBJ2-5, with 11 nucleotides matching TRBD2. The CDR3 runs 16 residues. After removal of 4 bases from V and 2 bases from J, the junction contained 6 bases not matched to a gene. Germline V gene lookup returns CDR1 LGHNA and CDR2 YNFKEQ. DNA of the CDR3: TGTGCCAGCAGCCCTGGACTAGCGGGTGGTCAAGAGACCCAGTACTTC. This sequence encodes CASSPGLAGGQETQYF.

The V gene is TRBV7-3, the J gene TRBJ2-3; D is possibly TRBD1 (6 bases). This CDR3 comprises 16 residues. Looked up from germline, CDR1 is SGHTA and CDR2 is FQGTGA. Trimming cost V 4 bases and J 4 bases, with 18 bases left between them. The CDR3 nucleotides are TGTGCCAGCAGCTCCGCAGGCGCCTCAGGGGCAGATACGCAGTATTTT. Amino acids: CASSSAGASGADTQYF.

In this sample, this clone turned up a few times. The rearrangement joins TRBV6-1 to TRBJ1-3; 7 nucleotides match TRBD1. The CDR3 has 14 amino acids. CDR1 MNHNS and CDR2 SASEGT come from the germline V gene. The V gene end was trimmed by 7 bases and the J gene end by 3 bases; junction bases not matched to a gene: 6. Written as DNA, the CDR3 is TGTGCCAGCACTGACAGGGAAGGTGGAAACACCATATATTTT. Protein: CASTDREGGNTIYF.

The gene calls are TRBV6-5 and TRBJ2-7; D is undetermined. This CDR3 is built from 11 residues. Between the trimmed V and J ends, which lost 4 bases and 7 bases, there was a span of 8 bases. Germline V CDR1 and CDR2: MNHEY, SVGAGI. The DNA of the CDR3 is TGTGCCAGCAGTTCCCCCGGGGAGCAGTACTTC. Translated, it gives CASSSPGEQYF.

The rearrangement joins TRBV30 to TRBJ1-2; the match to TRBD1 covers 7 bases. V shed 1 base and J 1 base; nucleotides not matched to a gene: 6. The CDR3 is made up of 15 amino acids. Germline CDR1 is GTSNPN and CDR2 is SVGIG (reference sequence). The CDR3 loop is CAWSAGTDFNYGYTF. The CDR3 DNA reads TGTGCCTGGAGTGCCGGGACAGACTTTAACTATGGCTACACCTTC. Variable domain in full (rest from reference TRBV30 and TRBJ1-2): SQTIHQWPATLVQPVGSPLSLECTVEGTSNPNLYWYRQAAGRGLQLLFYSVGIGQISSEVPQNLSASRPQDRQFILSSKKLLLSDSGFYLCAWSAGTDFNYGYTFGSGTRLTVV.

The genes are TRBV6-6 and TRBJ1-2; possibly TRBD1 for D (5 bases). With 0 bases removed from V and 2 bases from J, the gap between germline ends came to 10 bases. The length of the CDR3 is 15 residues. Looked up from germline, CDR1 is MNHNY and CDR2 is SVGAGI (reference sequence). The CDR3 coding sequence is TGTGCCAGCAGTTACTCGAAGGGGTGGAACTATGGCTACACCTTC. Translation gives CASSYSKGWNYGYTF.

V is TRBV7-9 and J is TRBJ2-2; maybe TRBD2 (5 bases). This CDR3 has 12 amino acids. V was clipped by 8 bases and J by 4 bases, with 8 bases between them. CDR1 and CDR2 from the germline V gene are SEHNR and FQNEAQ (reference sequence). CDR3 amino acids: CASLRGTGELFF. As DNA, the CDR3 is TGTGCCAGCTTACGGGGCACCGGGGAGCTGTTTTTT.

The gene calls are TRBV7-8 and TRBJ2-3, with TRBD1 as a possible D gene (7 bases). Germline-derived CDR1 and CDR2 are SGHVS and FQNEAQ. This CDR3 is 16 amino acids long. The V end was cut by 5 bases, the J end by 2 bases, with 17 bases between. The CDR3 region is CASSRGRGAPTDTQYF. CDR3 DNA: TGTGCCAGCAGCAGAGGCAGGGGGGCCCCCACAGATACGCAGTATTTT.

This clone was observed once. The chain is built from TRBV28 and TRBJ2-1; D remains ambiguous. This CDR3 is 13 amino acids long. Trimming removed 5 bases from V and 8 bases from J, with 13 bases in between. CDR1 MDHEN and CDR2 SYDVKM come from the germline V gene. The CDR3 sequence is CASSPYVGDEQFF. In DNA form, the CDR3 reads TGTGCCAGCAGTCCGTACGTAGGAGATGAGCAGTTCTTC. Full variable domain (remainder filled in from reference TRBV28 and TRBJ2-1): DVKVTQSSRYLVKRTGEKVFLECVQDMDHENMFWYRQDPGLGLRLIYFSYDVKMKEKGDIPEGYSVSREKKERFSLILESASTNQTSMYLCASSPYVGDEQFFGPGTRLTVL.

The V call is TRBV6-1, the J call TRBJ1-2; no reliable D call. V lost 10 bases to trimming and J lost 3 bases, with 18 bases between them. The CDR3 has 14 residues. Germline CDR1 is MNHNS and CDR2 is SASEGT. DNA of the CDR3: TGTGCCACCGAAACCACACAAGATTACTATGGCTACACCTTC. This sequence encodes CATETTQDYYGYTF.

This clone has just one count. The chain has TRBV11-1 and TRBJ1-1; no reliable D call. This CDR3 spans 15 amino acids. Germline-derived CDR1 and CDR2 are SGHAT and FQDESV (reference sequence). V was pared by 4 bases and J by 5 bases, with 17 bases between. DNA for the CDR3: TGTGCCAGCAGCTCTCCTGACTCACTGGAGACTGAAGCTTTCTTT. Protein: CASSSPDSLETEAFF.

The chain carries TRBV11-2 and TRBJ2-6, with a tentative D call TRBD1 (6 bases). The V gene's germline CDR1 is SGHAT and CDR2 FQNNGV. The V and J ends lost 2 bases and 0 bases respectively, with 17 bases between them. This CDR3 is 19 amino acids long. This CDR3 is CASSLYVVQGSSGANVLTF. The CDR3 nucleotides read TGTGCCAGCAGCTTATATGTCGTACAGGGCTCCTCTGGGGCCAACGTCCTGACTTTC.

This chain joins TRBV6-1 and TRBJ2-7; 8 bases match TRBD2. The CDR3 extends over 14 amino acids. The germline V gene has CDR1 MNHNS and CDR2 SASEGT. Losses at the gene ends were 6 bases for V and 0 bases for J; bases not matched to a gene: 4. As DNA, the CDR3 is TGTGCCAGCAGGAGGACTAGCAGCTCCTACGAGCAGTACTTC. It translates to CASRRTSSSYEQYF.

The chain couples TRBV30 to TRBJ2-7; D perhaps matches TRBD1 (6 bases). The V gene lost 4 bases and the J gene lost 1 base, with 14 bases spanning the gap. The CDR3 loop spans 14 amino acids. Germline CDR1 GTSNPN, CDR2 SVGIG (reference sequence). The CDR3 DNA follows: TGTGCCTGGAACCGGGACACCCAATCCTACGAGCAGTACTTC. Translation: CAWNRDTQSYEQYF.

This chain uses TRBV15 with TRBJ2-1, with 8 bases aligning to TRBD2. This CDR3 comprises 17 residues. From germline, CDR1 is LNHNV and CDR2 YYDKDF (reference sequence). V was pared by 4 bases and J by 0 bases, with 8 bases of the junction left unmatched. The CDR3 reads CATSKRETLHSYNEQFF. The CDR3 coding sequence is TGTGCCACCAGCAAGCGGGAGACCCTACACTCCTACAATGAGCAGTTCTTC.

The CDR3 sequence: CAWSDYRGLKPGNTIYF. As DNA, the CDR3 is TGTGCCTGGAGCGATTACAGGGGGCTCAAACCCGGAAACACCATATATTTT. The rearrangement links TRBV30 to TRBJ1-3; 9 nucleotides match TRBD1. The CDR3 is made up of 17 amino acids. Per the germline V gene, CDR1 is GTSNPN and CDR2 is SVGIG (reference sequence). V gave up 3 bases and J gave up 4 bases; unmatched junction bases: 13.

Regarding this clone: Other DNA sequences from this sample encode an identical CDR3 as well. J is TRBJ2-1 and V is TRBV6-5; D is perhaps TRBD1 (6 bases). CDR3 size: 15 residues. Germline CDR1 is MNHEY and CDR2 is SVGAGI. Trimming took off 4 bases at V and 7 bases at J, with 17 bases between the two ends. The CDR3 here is CASSFPSGQKNEQFF. CDR3 in DNA: TGTGCCAGCAGTTTTCCCTCAGGACAGAAAAATGAGCAGTTCTTC.

This sequence joins TRBV5-1 and TRBJ2-1; D unresolved. This CDR3 has 14 residues. V lost 1 base to trimming and J lost 3 bases, with 8 bases between them. In germline, CDR1 is SGHRS, CDR2 YFSETQ. This CDR3 is CASSLPSLYNEQFF. CDR3 bases: TGCGCCAGCAGCTTGCCTTCTCTCTACAATGAGCAGTTCTTC.